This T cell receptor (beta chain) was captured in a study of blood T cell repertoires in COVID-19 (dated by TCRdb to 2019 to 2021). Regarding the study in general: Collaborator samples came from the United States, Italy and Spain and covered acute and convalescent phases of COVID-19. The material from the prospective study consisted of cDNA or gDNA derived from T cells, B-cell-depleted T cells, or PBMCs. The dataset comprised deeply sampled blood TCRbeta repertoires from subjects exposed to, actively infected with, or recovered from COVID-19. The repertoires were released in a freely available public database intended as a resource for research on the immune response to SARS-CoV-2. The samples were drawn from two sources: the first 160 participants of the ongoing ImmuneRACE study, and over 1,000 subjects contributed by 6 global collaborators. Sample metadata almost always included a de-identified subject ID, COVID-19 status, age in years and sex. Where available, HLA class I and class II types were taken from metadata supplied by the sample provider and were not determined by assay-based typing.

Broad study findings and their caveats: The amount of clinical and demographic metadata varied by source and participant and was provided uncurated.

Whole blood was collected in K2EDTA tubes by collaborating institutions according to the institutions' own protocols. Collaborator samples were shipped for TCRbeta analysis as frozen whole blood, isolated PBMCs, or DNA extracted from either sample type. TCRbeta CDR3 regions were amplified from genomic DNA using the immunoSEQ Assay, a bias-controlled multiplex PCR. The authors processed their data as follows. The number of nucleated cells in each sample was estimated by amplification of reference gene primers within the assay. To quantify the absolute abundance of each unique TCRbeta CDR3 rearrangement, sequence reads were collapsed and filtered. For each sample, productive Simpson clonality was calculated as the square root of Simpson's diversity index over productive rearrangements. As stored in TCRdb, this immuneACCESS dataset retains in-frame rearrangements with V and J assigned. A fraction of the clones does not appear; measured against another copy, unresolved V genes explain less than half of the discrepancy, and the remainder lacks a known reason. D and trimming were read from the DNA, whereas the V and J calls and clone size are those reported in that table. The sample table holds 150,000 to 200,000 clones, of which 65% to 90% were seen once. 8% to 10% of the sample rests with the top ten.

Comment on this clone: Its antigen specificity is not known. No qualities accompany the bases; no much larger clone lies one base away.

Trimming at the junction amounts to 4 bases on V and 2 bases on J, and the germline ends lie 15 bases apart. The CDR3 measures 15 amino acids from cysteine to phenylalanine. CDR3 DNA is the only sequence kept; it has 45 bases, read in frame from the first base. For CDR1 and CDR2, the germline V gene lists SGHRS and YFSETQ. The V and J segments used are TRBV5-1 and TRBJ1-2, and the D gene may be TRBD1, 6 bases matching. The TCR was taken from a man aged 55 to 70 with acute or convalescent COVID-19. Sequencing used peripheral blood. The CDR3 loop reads CASSLQGGANYGYTF. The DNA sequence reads TGCGCCAGCAGCCTACAGGGTGGGGCGAACTATGGCTACACCTTC.